This TCR beta chain was identified in a study of identical twins. TCRdb re-called the 5' RACE reads with MiXCR, one entry per CDR3 protein. Altogether about 790,000 distinct CDR3 sequences are present, 15% to 20% being singletons, with the ten largest covering around 14%. This clonotype has a handful of counts. This CDR3 is 14 amino acids long. Deletions cut 2 bases from V and 0 bases from J, with 5 bases between. Germline V gene lookup returns CDR1 SGHTA and CDR2 FQGNSA. The same specimen was also included in a second study, on T cells expressing NK-cell markers. That publication notes: What restricted sorting to alpha-beta TCR T cells in several experiments was an anti-gamma-delta TCR antibody.

The chain is built from TRBV7-2 and TRBJ2-4; unclear D gene. This clonotype was sampled from a woman aged 18-29 years in good health. The sample comprised PBMCs. The chain's CDR3 is CASSLMPAKNIQYF. The CDR3 DNA is TGTGCCAGCAGCTTAATGCCAGCCAAAAACATTCAGTACTTC. Full variable domain (missing parts from reference TRBV7-2 and TRBJ2-4): GAGVSQSPSNKVTEKGKDVELRCDPISGHTALYWYRQSLGQGLEFLIYFQGNSAPDKSGLPSDRFSAERTGGSVSTLTIQRTQQEDSAVYLCASSLMPAKNIQYFGAGTRLSVL.